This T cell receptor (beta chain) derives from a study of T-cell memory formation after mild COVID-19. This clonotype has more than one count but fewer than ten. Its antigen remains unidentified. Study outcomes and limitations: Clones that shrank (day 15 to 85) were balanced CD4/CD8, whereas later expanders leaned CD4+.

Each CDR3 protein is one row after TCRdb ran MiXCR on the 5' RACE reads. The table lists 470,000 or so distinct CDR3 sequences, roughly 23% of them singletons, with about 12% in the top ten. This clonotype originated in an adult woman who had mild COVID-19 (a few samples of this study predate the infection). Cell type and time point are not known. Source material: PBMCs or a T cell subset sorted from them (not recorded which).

CDR3 nucleotide sequence: TGTGCCAGCAGCGAACGGACTAGCGGGAGGGTCACCGGGGAGCTGTTTTTT. The encoded protein is CASSERTSGRVTGELFF. The chain carries TRBV5-4 and TRBJ2-2, with TRBD2 identical over 15 bases. This CDR3 comprises 17 residues. Germline CDR1 and CDR2: SGHNT and YYREEE (reference sequence). J was trimmed by 4 bases and V by 4 bases; bases with no gene match: 5.